This T cell receptor beta chain was captured in a study of beta chain features in type 1 diabetes. Study information: Age, gender and cell yields were alike across patients and healthy donors.

The CDR3 has 16 amino acids. CDR1 and CDR2 (germline): MNHNY, SVGAGI (reference sequence). V shed 2 bases and J 8 bases; nucleotides not matched to a gene: 5. Expressed TCRB transcripts were sequenced because the isolated RNA had all been reverse transcribed beforehand. TCRdb's table, derived via immunoSEQ multiplex PCR, lists solely in-frame clones and lacks some. This table holds approximately 380,000 clones, more than 13% found once. Sequencing used naive CD4+ T cells from blood. The origin of this receptor is a woman between 18 and 29 years old in good health. The rearrangement joins TRBV6-6 to TRBJ2-1, with TRBD2 identical over 14 bases. CDR3 residues: CASSYQGTSGSYEQFF. The CDR3 coding sequence is TGTGCCAGCAGTTACCAAGGGACTAGCGGGAGCTATGAGCAGTTCTTC.